The following is a TCR beta chain sequence with its context. There is no known antigen for this receptor. The input lacks base qualities; no much larger clone sits a single base away. This specimen belongs to a study of radiation and T cells in renal cell carcinoma (dated by TCRdb to 2018 to 2020). For the study in its entirety: Samples came from a clinical trial, in which primary renal cell carcinomas received 15 Gy stereotactic body radiation therapy followed by nephrectomy 4 weeks later. In total, almost 55 samples, comprising 26 tumors and around 27 peripheral blood samples, were subjected to TCR beta sequencing. In the approximately 49 samples combined, around 3.7 million unique CDR3 nucleotide sequences were found, encoding 2 million to 3 million unique CDR3 amino acid sequences. The paper as a whole reports these results and caveats: Tracking of blood repertoire dynamics stopped at four to five weeks after treatment, with no follow-up past that point. No pretreatment tumor biopsies were available, so the baseline intratumoral presence of clonotypes could not be determined. Effects of radiation dose or scheduling on the TCR repertoire could not be addressed with the single-armed trial design. In blood, the top tumor clonotypes increased between baseline and 2 weeks post-radiation and then shrank by 4 weeks, which suggests that tumor-resident clones expanded only transiently.

For CDR1 and CDR2, the germline V gene lists SGHDN and FVKESK. Trimming leaves V shorter by 4 bases and J shorter by 4 bases, with the junction holding 3 bases beyond the gene matches. The CDR3 measures 13 amino acids from cysteine to phenylalanine. Of the read, only the CDR3 DNA is kept; its 39 bases are in frame from base 1. The time point label on this specimen signifies: blood 2 weeks post-SBRT. The meaning of the sample's treatment or condition label: 15 Gy SBRT to primary tumor, nephrectomy 4 weeks later. Serial peripheral blood from radiation-treated patients was sampled at baseline, 2 weeks and 4 weeks after SBRT to track tumor-enriched clonotypes. All patients had renal cell carcinoma with clear cell pathology. The QIAamp DNA Blood Mini Kit (Qiagen) was used to prepare genomic DNA for TCR sequencing. Samples were included in the analyses only if all quality control checks were passed. Following the manufacturer's recommendations, the immunoSEQ kit was used to generate TCR beta libraries from genomic DNA. Library preparation used a first multiplex PCR with proprietary primers, then a second PCR adding unique barcodes, with bead cleanups after each round. Each sample batch included a kit-provided positive control reaction and a negative control reaction. The final libraries were assessed on an Agilent 4200 TapeStation D1000 ScreenTape, pooled by volume, and quantified by qPCR. Sequencing was performed on an Illumina NextSeq500 with a MidOutput 150-cycle cartridge, and 156 Read1 and 15 Index1 cycles were run with kit custom primers. The pooled library was loaded at roughly 1 pM with around 22% PhiX control spiked in. On the authors' methods: Vendor-processed data were analyzed in R, with a clonotype defined as all T cells sharing the same CDR3 nucleotide sequence. For clone abundance analyses, frequencies were normalized to the 10,000 most abundant clones per sample. Public T cell clones, which averaged fewer than five per sample, were removed prior to analysis. Tumor-enriched and baseline blood-enriched clonotypes were defined by at least a 32-fold difference in abundance between compartments. Clonotypes expanded or contracted between blood time points were identified with a beta-binomial differential abundance model. The Baroni-Urbani and Buser coefficient was used to measure tumor-blood repertoire similarity, and groups were compared with two-tailed Wilcoxon tests in R. TCRdb carries this immuneACCESS record with in-frame sequences only. Its versions omit some clonotypes, under half of them owing to an unresolved V gene in the studies checked, with the rest unexplained. V, J and clone size were drawn from that table, and D and trimming were deduced from the DNA. The sample table records 150,000 or so clones; about nine tenths of these occur just once. Roughly 13% of the sample belongs to the ten largest clones.

The V gene is TRBV14 and the J gene is TRBJ1-2; the central 7 bases match TRBD1. The specimen was blood, collected from a patient whose treatment included radiotherapy and nephrectomy. The receptor was isolated from a woman aged 50 to 60 with renal cell carcinoma. The DNA sequence follows: TGTGCCAGCAGCCGCGGGACAGTCTATGGCTACACCTTC. Its protein product is CASSRGTVYGYTF.